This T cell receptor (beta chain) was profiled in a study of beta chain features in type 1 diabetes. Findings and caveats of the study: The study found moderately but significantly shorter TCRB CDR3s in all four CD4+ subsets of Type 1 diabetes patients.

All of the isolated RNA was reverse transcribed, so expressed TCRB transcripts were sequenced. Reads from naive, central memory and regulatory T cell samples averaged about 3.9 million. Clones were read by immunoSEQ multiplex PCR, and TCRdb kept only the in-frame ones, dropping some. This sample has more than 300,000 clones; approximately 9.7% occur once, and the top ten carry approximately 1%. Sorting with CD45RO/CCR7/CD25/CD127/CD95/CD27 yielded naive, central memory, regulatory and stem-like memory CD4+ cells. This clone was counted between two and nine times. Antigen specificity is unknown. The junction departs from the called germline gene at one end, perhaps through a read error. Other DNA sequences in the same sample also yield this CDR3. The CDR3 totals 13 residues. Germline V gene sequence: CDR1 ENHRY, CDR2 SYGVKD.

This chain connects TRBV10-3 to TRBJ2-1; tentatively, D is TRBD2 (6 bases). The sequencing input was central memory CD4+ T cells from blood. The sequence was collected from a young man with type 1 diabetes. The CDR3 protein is CAISAGGNNEQFF. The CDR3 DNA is TGCGCCATCAGCGCTGGAGGGAACAATGAGCAGTTCTTC.